The rows below give T cell receptor beta chains drawn from one sample of a study of blood T cell repertoires in COVID-19. Some clones are missing from TCRdb's copy, which holds only in-frame ones; the method was immunoSEQ multiplex PCR. Of 75,000 to 95,000 clones listed, around nine tenths were seen once; the top ten hold roughly 1.7%. Specimen: peripheral blood. These receptors were obtained from a man aged 60 to 69 with acute or convalescent COVID-19. CDR3s leave out the opening cysteine and the closing phenylalanine or tryptophan. The order of the fields is V gene, CDR3 protein.

>TRBV19
ASSGTGRDNSPLH
>TRBV27
ASSLSSGLKETQY
>TRBV28
ASRLAGGYNEQF
>TRBV7-2
ASAVGASSYEQY
>TRBV7-3
ASSPTPGEETQY
>TRBV11-3
ASSLDRGQGPYEQY
>TRBV9
ASSVAGTSETQY
>TRBV27
ASSWISAGTYEQY
>TRBV27
ASSFISQGAGEQY
>TRBV3-1/TRBV3-2
ASSHPWGSGKETQY
>TRBV13
ASSLGAAEAVPDTQY
>TRBV6-5
ASSYSAGVTGYT
>TRBV28
ASSLLGGGEKLF
>TRBV5-1
ASSPTSGSQETQY
>TRBV6-2/TRBV6-3
ASSYSKHQPQH
>TRBV6-5
ASSYTNRVNYGYT
>TRBV7-2
ASSLASGAYEQY